These 19 T cell receptor beta chains were all obtained from the same sample, sequenced in a study of shared clonotypes between healthy human individuals. Assay used: immunoSEQ multiplex PCR; TCRdb lists only in-frame clones, some missing. The table has about 800,000 clones, around 96% seen once. CD45RO negativity and positive selection for CCR7 defined naive CD8 cells, a population that excluded terminally differentiated effector memory CD45RA+ cells. The specimen sequenced was naive CD8+ T cells sorted from blood. The receptors come from a man aged 25-45 years in good health.

The J gene is TRBJ2-1, the V gene TRBV5-5; 10 bases are shared with TRBD1. V gave up 4 bases and J gave up 8 bases; unmatched junction bases: 9. Germline CDR1 is SGHKS and CDR2 is YYEKEE (reference sequence). This CDR3 is built from 15 residues. The CDR3 DNA reads as TGTGCCAGCAGCGCTGGGACAGGGGCGGACCATGAGCAGTTCTTC. This translates into CASSAGTGADHEQFF. The full variable domain, rest sourced from reference TRBV5-5 and TRBJ2-1, is DAGVTQSPTHLIKTRGQQVTLRCSPISGHKSVSWYQQVLGQGPQFIFQYYEKEERGRGNFPDRFSARQFPNYSSELNVNALLLGDSALYLCASSAGTGADHEQFFGPGTRLTVL.

The rearrangement uses TRBV9 and TRBJ1-5, with no clear D. The CDR3 spans 13 residues. Germline-derived CDR1 and CDR2 are SGDLS and YYNGEE. With 2 bases removed from V and 7 bases from J, the gap between germline ends came to 10 bases. CDR3 residues: CASSVGLEQPQHF. The DNA of the CDR3 is TGTGCCAGCAGCGTGGGTTTAGAACAGCCCCAGCATTTT.

The chain couples TRBV4-1 to TRBJ2-2; the D gene is possibly TRBD2 (5 bases). Per the germline V gene, CDR1 is MGHRA and CDR2 is YSYEKL. The CDR3 is 22 amino acids. Trimming shortened V by 2 bases and J by 0 bases, and 28 bases separated the two germline ends. CDR3 region: CASSQLIWSQSSGDTNTGELFF. As DNA, the CDR3 is TGCGCCAGCAGCCAACTTATCTGGTCTCAATCATCCGGGGATACGAACACCGGGGAGCTGTTTTTT.

The chain joins TRBV7-4 to TRBJ1-2, with 7 bases matching TRBD1. This CDR3 is 15 amino acids long. The trim removed 5 bases at V and 6 bases at J, leaving 12 bases unmatched. Germline CDR1 is SGHVT and CDR2 is SQSDAQ. CDR3 nucleotides: TGTGCCAGCAGCAAAACCAAGACAGGGTTAGATGGCTACACCTTC. This encodes CASSKTKTGLDGYTF.

The rearrangement links TRBV5-5 to TRBJ2-7, with D hard to call. The germline V gene has CDR1 SGHKS and CDR2 YYEKEE (reference sequence). The CDR3 has 13 amino acids. V gave up 2 bases and J gave up 1 base, with 7 bases separating them. CDR3 region: CASSFYTSYEQYF. The CDR3 DNA reads TGTGCCAGCAGCTTCTACACATCCTACGAGCAGTACTTC. Full variable domain (missing parts from reference TRBV5-5 and TRBJ2-7): DAGVTQSPTHLIKTRGQQVTLRCSPISGHKSVSWYQQVLGQGPQFIFQYYEKEERGRGNFPDRFSARQFPNYSSELNVNALLLGDSALYLCASSFYTSYEQYFGPGTRLTVT.

The chain joins TRBV4-3 to TRBJ2-7; D is uncertain. Trimming cost V 1 base and J 3 bases, with 10 bases left between them. CDR3 length: 14 residues. Per germline, CDR1 LGHNA and CDR2 YSLEER. The CDR3 sequence is CASSQGIGNYEQYF. The CDR3 DNA reads TGCGCCAGCAGCCAAGGGATAGGTAACTACGAGCAGTACTTC.

The chain links TRBV6-6 to TRBJ2-7, with unresolved D. Germline lookup yields CDR1 MNHNY and CDR2 SVGAGI (reference sequence). The CDR3 runs to 11 residues. The germline V and J ends were trimmed by 8 bases and 3 bases, with 8 bases remaining between them. The CDR3 DNA follows: TGTGCCAGCGAAGTGGGCTACGAGCAGTACTTC. Residues: CASEVGYEQYF.

Regarding this clone: Within the sample, other DNA sequences also encode this same CDR3. The V call is TRBV7-9, the J call TRBJ1-5; tentative D call: TRBD1 (5 bases). The germline V gene has CDR1 SEHNR and CDR2 FQNEAQ (reference sequence). Between the trimmed V and J ends, which lost 3 bases and 4 bases, there was a span of 10 bases. The CDR3 is 14 amino acids. The CDR3 here is CASSLDNSNQPQHF. The CDR3 nucleotides are TGTGCCAGCAGCTTGGACAACAGTAATCAGCCCCAGCATTTT.

This chain connects TRBV7-9 to TRBJ2-3, with TRBD2 matching 7 bases. From germline, CDR1 is SEHNR and CDR2 FQNEAQ (reference sequence). V trimming: 6 bases; J trimming: 2 bases; junction bases outside the gene matches: 11. CDR3 size: 16 residues. The CDR3 bases are TGTGCCAGCAGTGGGGATCTGGGAGGGCCCACAGATACGCAGTATTTT. Amino acid sequence: CASSGDLGGPTDTQYF.

V is TRBV29-1 and J is TRBJ2-1; D is uncertain. With 4 bases removed from V and 7 bases from J, the gap between germline ends came to 14 bases. The CDR3 totals 13 residues. Germline V gene lookup returns CDR1 SQVTM and CDR2 ANQGSEA. The CDR3 here is CSVAAVIGNEQFF. The CDR3 DNA reads as TGCAGCGTTGCAGCCGTTATCGGGAATGAGCAGTTCTTC.

The chain links TRBV27 to TRBJ2-2, with TRBD2 identical over 7 bases. Germline-derived CDR1 and CDR2 are MNHEY and SMNVEV (reference sequence). CDR3 length: 16 residues. The trim removed 1 base at V and 1 base at J, leaving 3 bases unmatched. The chain's CDR3 is CASSLYPSGNTGELFF. The DNA of the CDR3 is TGTGCCAGCAGTTTATATCCTAGCGGGAACACCGGGGAGCTGTTTTTT.

The chain carries TRBV2 and TRBJ2-7; the match to TRBD2 covers 11 bases. J was trimmed by 3 bases and V by 1 base; bases with no gene match: 8. The CDR3 is 17 residues long. In germline, CDR1 is SNHLY, CDR2 FYNNEI. CDR3 coding DNA: TGTGCCAGCAGTGAAGTAGGGCTAGCGGGAGGATTCTACGAGCAGTACTTC. Translating it yields CASSEVGLAGGFYEQYF.

This chain joins TRBV13 and TRBJ2-7; TRBD2 matches 12 bases. V shed 1 base, J shed 4 bases, and the junction held 8 bases outside the gene matches. There are 17 residues in the CDR3. CDR1 and CDR2 (germline): PRHDT, FYEKMQ (reference sequence). The DNA of the CDR3 is TGTGCCAGCAGCTTAGTCGGACTAGCGGGAAGAAGGTACGAGCAGTACTTC. Translation gives CASSLVGLAGRRYEQYF.

The chain recombines TRBV6-5 with TRBJ2-7; 7 bases match TRBD1. Looked up from germline, CDR1 is MNHEY and CDR2 is SVGAGI. V lost 6 bases to trimming and J lost 2 bases; unmatched junction nucleotides: 10. The CDR3 sequence is 15 residues long. In DNA, the CDR3 is TGTGCCAGCAGGGGAGTGGACAGGCAAACCTACGAGCAGTACTTC. Its translation is CASRGVDRQTYEQYF.

The chain combines TRBV11-2 with TRBJ2-3; the D is unclear. Germline-derived CDR1 and CDR2 are SGHAT and FQNNGV. The CDR3 is made up of 16 amino acids. Deletions cut 3 bases from V and 2 bases from J, with 15 bases between. CDR3 DNA sequence: TGTGCCAGCAGCTTTGGACGTTTTGGAGACACAGATACGCAGTATTTT. Residues: CASSFGRFGDTDTQYF.

This chain joins TRBV29-1 and TRBJ2-1; no firm D call. This CDR3 contains 12 residues. Deletions cut 4 bases from V and 7 bases from J, with 11 bases between. Per the germline V gene, CDR1 is SQVTM and CDR2 is ANQGSEA. CDR3 in DNA: TGCAGCGTTGCCGAATATAGGAATGAGCAGTTCTTC. Amino acid sequence: CSVAEYRNEQFF.

This sequence joins TRBV5-1 and TRBJ2-7; 8 bases are shared with TRBD1. This CDR3 is built from 16 residues. Germline V lookup: CDR1 SGHRS, CDR2 YFSETQ. V was pared by 0 bases and J by 1 base, with 6 bases of the junction left unmatched. CDR3 nucleotides: TGCGCCAGCAGCTTGGGATATGGACAGGGTTCCTACGAGCAGTACTTC. Its protein is CASSLGYGQGSYEQYF.

V and J are TRBV5-4 and TRBJ2-1; no firm D call. V lost 0 bases to trimming and J lost 6 bases, with 7 bases between them. Germline V CDR1 and CDR2: SGHNT, YYREEE (reference sequence). This CDR3 region has 13 residues. This CDR3 is CASSLVTSNEQFF. CDR3 coding DNA: TGTGCCAGCAGCTTGGTGACATCCAATGAGCAGTTCTTC.

Only one count was recorded for this clone. CDR3 sequence (DNA): TGTGCCAGTAGTATTACACACCTAAGAACCTACGAGCAGTACTTC. This encodes CASSITHLRTYEQYF. The V call is TRBV19, the J call TRBJ2-7; D is undetermined. The CDR3 extends over 15 amino acids. V was pared by 3 bases and J by 2 bases, with 14 bases between. Germline CDR1 reads LNHDA; CDR2 reads SQIVND (reference sequence).